This T cell receptor (beta chain) was sequenced in a study of OX40 agonist ivuxolimab in advanced cancers. With respect to the entire study: Ivuxolimab was an agonistic, fully human IgG2 monoclonal antibody directed against OX40 (CD134), a costimulatory receptor. Intravenous ivuxolimab was administered to patients every 2 weeks at six dose levels: 0.01, 0.1, 0.3, 1.5, 3 and 10 mg/kg. Of the approximately 53 patients in dose escalation, approximately 20 had hepatocellular carcinoma, about 15 had melanoma, 9 had renal cell carcinoma and 9 had head and neck cancer. In the dose-escalation cohort, more than 75% of patients were male, and the mean age was approximately 60 years, with a range of roughly 20 to 79. Prior anti-PD-1, anti-PD-L1 or anti-CTLA-4 therapy was permitted, and checkpoint inhibitors had been received by roughly 40% of dose-escalation patients. Partial responses were achieved by three dose-escalation patients, of whom one had hepatocellular carcinoma and two had cutaneous melanoma. The point of sequencing TCRbeta in the periphery was to test whether ivuxolimab changed TCR sequence diversity and drove clonal T-cell expansion. The paper covers the monotherapy dose-escalation part of the phase I ivuxolimab trial, which included N of about 50 patients. Paper-wide results and their limitations: At doses of 0.1 to 3.0 mg/kg, clonal expansion of both CD4+ and CD8+ blood T cells was observed from baseline to week 6. The antigen specificity of the clonally expanded peripheral T cells was not determined. In partial responders in the 0.1-3.0 mg/kg groups, normalized peripheral clonal expansion was found to be among the lowest, especially among CD8+ T cells. After ivuxolimab, more expanded clones were found on average in CD8+ T cells than in CD4+ T cells. Low levels of normalized T-cell clonal expansion were also seen in some patients who did not respond.

Patients with autoimmune disease history or receiving systemic immunosuppression were excluded from the trial. Peripheral blood for TCR sequencing was drawn from every dose cohort at baseline, at cycle 4 day 1 and at cycle 7 day 1. The samples were taken from a phase I, first-in-human, multicenter, open-label dose-escalation trial of ivuxolimab. Adults with locally advanced or metastatic melanoma, renal cell, hepatocellular, or head and neck squamous cell carcinoma were enrolled in the trial. Before TCR sequencing, CD4+ T cells and CD8+ T cells from peripheral blood were sorted into separate populations. V is clipped by 7 bases and J by 0 bases, and the sequence between their germline boundaries is 12 bases long. The CDR3 numbers 14 residues from cysteine through phenylalanine. Only the CDR3 DNA stays, 42 bases, in frame from base 1. In the germline V gene, CDR1 corresponds to MDHEN and CDR2 to SYDVKM.

Genomic DNA was extracted from sorted cells for sequencing of the TCRbeta CDR3 region. The immunoSEQ Assay was used to sequence the TCRbeta CDR3 regions. TCRdb obtained this table from immuneACCESS and retained in-frame rearrangements with V and J assigned. These tables miss some clones; where compared with another copy, unresolved V genes account for less than half of the shortfall, and the remainder is unexplained. Recorded for this sample are about 93,000 clones; under 95% of them occurred a single time. 2% to 3% of the sample is held by the ten biggest clonotypes. In the case of this clone: Its antigen specificity is not known. No base-level quality is on record; no much larger clone is a single base apart.

The receptor was derived from an adult with an advanced solid tumor such as melanoma, head and neck, liver or kidney cancer. The input for sequencing was CD4+ or CD8+ T cells sorted from blood, taken in a trial of the OX40 agonist ivuxolimab. The chain employs TRBV28 and TRBJ1-1, and TRBD1 may be the D gene, going by 6 matching bases. The base sequence is TGTGCCAGCAACGGCAGGGGAGTGAACACTGAAGCTTTCTTT. Its protein reads: CASNGRGVNTEAFF.